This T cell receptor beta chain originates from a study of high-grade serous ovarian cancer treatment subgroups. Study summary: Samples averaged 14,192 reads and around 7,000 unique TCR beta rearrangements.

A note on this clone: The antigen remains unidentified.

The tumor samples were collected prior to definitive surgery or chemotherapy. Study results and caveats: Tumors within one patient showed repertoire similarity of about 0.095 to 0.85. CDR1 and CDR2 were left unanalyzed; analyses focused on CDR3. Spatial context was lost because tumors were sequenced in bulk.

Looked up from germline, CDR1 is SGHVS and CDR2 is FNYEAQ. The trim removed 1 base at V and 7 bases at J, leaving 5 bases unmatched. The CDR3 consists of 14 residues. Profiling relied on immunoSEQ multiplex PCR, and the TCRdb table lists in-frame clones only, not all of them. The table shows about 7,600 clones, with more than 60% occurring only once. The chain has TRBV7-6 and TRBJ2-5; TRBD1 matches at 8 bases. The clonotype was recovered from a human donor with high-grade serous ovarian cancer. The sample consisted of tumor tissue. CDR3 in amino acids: CASSLGTGMVTQYF. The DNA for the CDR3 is TGTGCCAGCAGCTTAGGGACAGGGATGGTGACCCAGTACTTC. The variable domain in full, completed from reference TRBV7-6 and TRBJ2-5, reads GAGVSQSPRYKVTKRGQDVALRCDPISGHVSLYWYRQALGQGPEFLTYFNYEAQQDKSGLPNDRFSAERPEGSISTLTIQRTEQRDSAMYRCASSLGTGMVTQYFGPGTRLLVL.